A selection of T cell receptor beta chains follows, all from one sample in a study of human T cells and chemical hapten exposure. TCRdb called the RACE reads again in MiXCR, with one record for every CDR3 protein. Of around 56,000 distinct CDR3 sequences listed, approximately 10% are singletons. This specimen consisted of whole blood, obtained in connection with sensitization to the hapten diphenylcyclopropenone (DPC). The receptors were sampled from a man between 35 and 55 years old with alopecia areata. Some clones in this sample may be carry-over from other donors' samples. Each CDR3 is given with its conserved first and last residue. D genes are given only for firm matches. Expanded clones get a size class; other rows say once, few or many, or leave the size out.

clone_size	v_call	j_call	d_call	cdr3_nt	cdr3_aa
few	TRBV9	TRBJ1-6	NA	TGTGCCAGCAGCGTAGATCCAAATAATTCACCCCTCCACTTT	CASSVDPNNSPLHF
few	TRBV19	TRBJ2-1	NA	TGTGCCAGTAGTATCGGCAGCTATTTCTACAATGAGCAGTTCTTC	CASSIGSYFYNEQFF
NA	TRBV14	TRBJ2-3	NA	TGTGCCAGCAGCCCCGGACTCTACACAGATACGCAGTATTTT	CASSPGLYTDTQYF
many	TRBV7-2	TRBJ2-7	NA	TGTGCCAGCAGCTTTGGTGGCGCCAGCTCCTACGAGCAGTACTTC	CASSFGGASSYEQYF
few	TRBV20-1	TRBJ2-7	NA	TGCAGTGCTAGAGCCCCCAGAGGCTCCTACGAGCAGTACTTC	CSARAPRGSYEQYF
NA	TRBV7-2	TRBJ2-7	NA	TGTGCCAGCAGCTTAAACGGTTACGAGCAGTACTTC	CASSLNGYEQYF
few	TRBV27	TRBJ2-1	TRBD1	TGTGCCAGCGGGACAGTCTACAATGAGCAGTTCTTC	CASGTVYNEQFF
NA	TRBV6-2/TRBV6-3	TRBJ2-7	NA	TGTGCCAGCAGTTACTTCTACGAGCAGTACTTC	CASSYFYEQYF
few	TRBV2	TRBJ2-7	NA	TGTGCCAGCAGTGAATTGGGCGGGTGGAGCTCCTACGAGCAGTACTTC	CASSELGGWSSYEQYF
NA	TRBV28	TRBJ2-2	NA	TGTGCCAGCAGTTTATCTCCCTTTGGGCTAGCGACGAACACCGGGGAGCTGTTTTTT	CASSLSPFGLATNTGELFF
many	TRBV9	TRBJ2-7	NA	TGTGCCAGCAGCGTAGTACCAGCTTCCATTTACGAGCAGTACTTC	CASSVVPASIYEQYF
few	TRBV5-5	TRBJ2-4	NA	TGTGCCAGCAGCCACAGGGCAGGGAGTGGGGGAAACATTCAGTACTTC	CASSHRAGSGGNIQYF
NA	TRBV4-2	TRBJ2-1	NA	TGTGCCAGCAGCGATACTATTCTAGCCGTCAATGAGCAGTTCTTC	CASSDTILAVNEQFF
few	TRBV9	TRBJ1-3	TRBD1	TGTGCCAGCAGCGGACAGGGAAACTCTGGAAACACCATATATTTT	CASSGQGNSGNTIYF
many	TRBV11-2	TRBJ2-3	NA	TGTGCCAGCAGCCCAGGGTTTACGCAGTATTTT	CASSPGFTQYF